The TCR beta chain described here comes from a study of blood T cell repertoires in COVID-19. Study information: Acute and convalescent COVID-19 samples came from the United States, Italy and Spain. PBMCs, B-cell-depleted T cells, or T cells provided the cDNA or gDNA that made up the material.

Seattle's enrolled individuals joined amid active infection and were then monitored longitudinally. The CDR3 length is 16 residues. The V and J ends lost 3 bases and 4 bases, in that order; junction bases with no gene match: 9. Germline assignment: CDR1 GTSNPN and CDR2 SVGIG (reference sequence). Methods used by the authors: Amplified reference gene primers provided the basis for estimating nucleated cell counts. TCRdb keeps only in-frame clones here, not all; method: immunoSEQ multiplex PCR. The V and J calls and clone size were taken over from that table, and D and trimming were inferred from the DNA. The table has around 130,000 clones, roughly 84% seen once.

The sequence was collected from a man aged 30-40 years with COVID-19, enrolled during active disease. The sample consisted of peripheral blood. This chain connects TRBV30 to TRBJ2-3, with 11 bases aligning to TRBD2. The CDR3 DNA is TGTGCCTGGAGCCCCCTGACTAGCGGGGCCCCAGATACGCAGTATTTT. Protein sequence: CAWSPLTSGAPDTQYF. Together with reference TRBV30 and TRBJ2-3, the CDR3 gives the full variable domain: SQTIHQWPATLVQPVGSPLSLECTVEGTSNPNLYWYRQAAGRGLQLLFYSVGIGQISSEVPQNLSASRPQDRQFILSSKKLLLSDSGFYLCAWSPLTSGAPDTQYFGPGTRLTVL.